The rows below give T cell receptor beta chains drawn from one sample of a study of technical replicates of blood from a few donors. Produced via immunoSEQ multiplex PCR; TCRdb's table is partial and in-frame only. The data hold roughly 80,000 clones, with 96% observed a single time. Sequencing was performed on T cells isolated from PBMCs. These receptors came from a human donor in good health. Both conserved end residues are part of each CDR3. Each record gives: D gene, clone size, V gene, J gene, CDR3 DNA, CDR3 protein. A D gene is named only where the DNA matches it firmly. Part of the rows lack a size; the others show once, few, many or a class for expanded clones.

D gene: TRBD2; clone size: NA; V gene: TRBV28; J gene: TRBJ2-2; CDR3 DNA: TGTGCCAGCAGCACCTGGGGAGCTCTAGCGGGAGGATCCACCGGGGAGCTGTTTTTT; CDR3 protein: CASSTWGALAGGSTGELFF
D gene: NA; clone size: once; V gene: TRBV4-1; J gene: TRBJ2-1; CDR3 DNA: TGCGCCAGCAGCCAAGTAACGGACGCCCCCAGGCGGGGTGAGCAGTTCTTC; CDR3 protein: CASSQVTDAPRRGEQFF
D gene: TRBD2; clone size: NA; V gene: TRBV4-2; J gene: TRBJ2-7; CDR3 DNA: TGTGCCAGCAGCCAAGAACTAGCGGCCTCCTACGAGCAGTACTTC; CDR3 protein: CASSQELAASYEQYF
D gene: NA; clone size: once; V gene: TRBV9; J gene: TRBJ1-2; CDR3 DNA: TGTGCCAGCAGCGTAGACGGGGGGTGGAGCGGCTACACCTTC; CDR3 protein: CASSVDGGWSGYTF
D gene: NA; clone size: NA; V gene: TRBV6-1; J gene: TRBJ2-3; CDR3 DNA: TGTGCCAGCACCCGCGGTTCTAGCACAGATACGCAGTATTTT; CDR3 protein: CASTRGSSTDTQYF
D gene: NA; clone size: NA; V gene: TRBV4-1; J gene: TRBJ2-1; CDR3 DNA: TGCGCCAGCAGCCAAGATTCAAGAGAGGGAAGAGAGCAGTTCTTC; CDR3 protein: CASSQDSREGREQFF
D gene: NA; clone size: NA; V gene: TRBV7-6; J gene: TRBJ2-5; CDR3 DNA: TGTGCCAGCAGCCCTAGAGGGCGAGAGACCCAGTACTTC; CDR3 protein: CASSPRGRETQYF
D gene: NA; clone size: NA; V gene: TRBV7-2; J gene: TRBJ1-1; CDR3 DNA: TGTGTCAGCAGCTTAGGGTCAGCTGAAGCTTTCTTT; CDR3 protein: CVSSLGSAEAFF
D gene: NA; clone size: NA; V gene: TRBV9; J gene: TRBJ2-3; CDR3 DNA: TGTGCCAGCAGCGTCCCAGGGGCTACAGATACGCAGTATTTT; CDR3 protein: CASSVPGATDTQYF
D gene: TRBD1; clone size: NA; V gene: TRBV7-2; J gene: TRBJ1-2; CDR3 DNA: TGTGCCAGCAGCCTAGAGGGACAGGGGAAAGGCTACACCTTC; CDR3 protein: CASSLEGQGKGYTF
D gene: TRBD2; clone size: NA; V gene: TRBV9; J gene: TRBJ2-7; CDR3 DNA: TGTGCCAGCAGCGTAGCGACTAGCGGGCCCTACGAGCAGTACTTC; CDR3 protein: CASSVATSGPYEQYF
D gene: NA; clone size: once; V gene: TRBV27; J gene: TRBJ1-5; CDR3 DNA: TGTGCCAGCAGGCAGGGTGGGCATCAGCCCCAGCATTTT; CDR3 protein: CASRQGGHQPQHF
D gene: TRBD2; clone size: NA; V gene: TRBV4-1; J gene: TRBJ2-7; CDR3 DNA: TGCGCCAGCAGCCAATATACTAGCGGGCCCTCCTACGAGCAGTACTTC; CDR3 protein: CASSQYTSGPSYEQYF
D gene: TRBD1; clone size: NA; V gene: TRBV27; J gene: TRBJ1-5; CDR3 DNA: TGTGCCAGCAGTTTCTCCAGGGGGGAACAGCCCCAGCATTTT; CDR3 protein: CASSFSRGEQPQHF
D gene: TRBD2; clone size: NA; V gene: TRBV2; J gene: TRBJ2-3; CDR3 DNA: TGTGCCAGCAGTGAAATACAGCGGGAGCCAAATACGCAGTATTTT; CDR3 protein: CASSEIQREPNTQYF
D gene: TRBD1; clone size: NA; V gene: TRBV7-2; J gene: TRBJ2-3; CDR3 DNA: TGTGCCAGCAGCTTAGGGTCAGGACAGGCTACAGATACGCAGTATTTT; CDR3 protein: CASSLGSGQATDTQYF
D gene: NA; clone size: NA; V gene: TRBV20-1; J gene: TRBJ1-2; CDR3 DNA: TGCAGTGCGGCCCGCGGCTATGGCTACACCTTC; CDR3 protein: CSAARGYGYTF
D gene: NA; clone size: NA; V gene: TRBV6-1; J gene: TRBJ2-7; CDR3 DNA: TGTGCCAGCAGGGCGGGTGCCCACTACGAGCAGTACTTC; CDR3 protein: CASRAGAHYEQYF
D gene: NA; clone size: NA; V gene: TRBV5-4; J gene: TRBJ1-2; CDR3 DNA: TGTGCCAGCAGCTTGGGGACAAGACCTAACTATGGCTACACCTTC; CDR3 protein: CASSLGTRPNYGYTF
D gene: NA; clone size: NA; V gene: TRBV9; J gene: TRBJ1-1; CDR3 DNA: TGTGCCAGCAGCCCCGGGGGGTCCCACACTGAAGCTTTCTTT; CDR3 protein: CASSPGGSHTEAFF
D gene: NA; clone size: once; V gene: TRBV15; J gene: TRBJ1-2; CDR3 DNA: TGTGCCACCAGCAGATATCGGGAGAGCACCTTC; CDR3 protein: CATSRYRESTF
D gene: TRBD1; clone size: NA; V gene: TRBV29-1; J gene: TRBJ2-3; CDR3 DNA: TGCAGCGTTCCACAGGGGGCGCGGACAGATACGCAGTATTTT; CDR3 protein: CSVPQGARTDTQYF
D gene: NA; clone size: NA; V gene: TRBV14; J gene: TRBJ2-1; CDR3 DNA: TGTGCCAGCAGCCGTAAGAGGTTAGACGGTATGGATTACAATGAGCAGTTCTTC; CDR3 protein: CASSRKRLDGMDYNEQFF
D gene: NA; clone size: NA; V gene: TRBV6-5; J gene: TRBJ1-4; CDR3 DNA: TGTGCCAGCAGTCTCGACAGATCTAATGAAAAACTGTTTTTT; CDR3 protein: CASSLDRSNEKLFF
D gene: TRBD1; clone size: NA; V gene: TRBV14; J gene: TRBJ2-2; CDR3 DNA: TGTGCCAGCAGCCTGATGACAGGGAGCGGGGAGCTGTTTTTT; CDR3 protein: CASSLMTGSGELFF
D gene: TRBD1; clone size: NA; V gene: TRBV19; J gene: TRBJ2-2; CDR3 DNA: TGTGCCAGTAGTATAGGTGGACAGGGGATCGGGGAGCTGTTTTTT; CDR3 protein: CASSIGGQGIGELFF
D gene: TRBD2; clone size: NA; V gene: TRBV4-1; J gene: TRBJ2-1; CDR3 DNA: TGCGCCAGCAGCCAAGGAATCAGCCGGGCGGGAGGGGGAGATGAGCAGTTCTTC; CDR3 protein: CASSQGISRAGGGDEQFF
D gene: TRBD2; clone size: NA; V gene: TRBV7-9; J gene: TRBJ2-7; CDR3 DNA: TGTGCCAGCAGCTCTCCTCGGGGGGAGGCCTACGAGCAGTACTTC; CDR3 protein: CASSSPRGEAYEQYF
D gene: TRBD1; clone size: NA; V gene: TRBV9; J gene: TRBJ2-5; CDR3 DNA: TGTGCCAGCAGCGTACCTGCACAGGGGGAGACCCAGTACTTC; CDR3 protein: CASSVPAQGETQYF
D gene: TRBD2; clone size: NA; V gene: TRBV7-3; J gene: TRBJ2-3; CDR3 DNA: TGTGCCAGCAGCTTAGGGGGGGGTATCGGGAGCACAGATACGCAGTATTTT; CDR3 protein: CASSLGGGIGSTDTQYF